Included here is one T cell receptor (beta chain) sequence, with context. This sample is drawn from a study of T cell responses to AZD1222 COVID-19 vaccine. This CDR3 contains 16 residues. V gave up 4 bases and J gave up 4 bases; unmatched junction bases: 7. Germline-derived CDR1 and CDR2 are SGDLS and YYNGEE. The assay was immunoSEQ multiplex PCR, and TCRdb's table has in-frame clones only and misses some. The sample records about 70,000 clones, roughly 85% being singletons. This receptor was taken from an adult in good health. The starting material was peripheral blood, obtained on day 0 of AZD1222 vaccination. V is TRBV9 and J is TRBJ2-2; 10 bases are a match to TRBD2. The CDR3 loop is CASSQPSGSGTGELFF. The DNA for the CDR3 is TGTGCCAGCAGCCAACCTAGCGGGAGCGGCACCGGGGAGCTGTTTTTT.